These T cell receptor beta chains were read from a single sample in a study of T cell responses to AZD1222 COVID-19 vaccine. Produced via immunoSEQ multiplex PCR; TCRdb's table is partial and in-frame only. The sample consists of fewer than 200,000 clones, about 92% of them appearing once. The material sequenced was peripheral blood, taken on day 0 of AZD1222 vaccination. The source of these receptors is an adult in good health. Both conserved end residues are part of each CDR3. D genes are given only for firm matches.

V: TRBV12-3/TRBV12-4; D: NA; CDR3: CASSGGYTGELFF
V: TRBV27; D: TRBD1; CDR3: CASSLQGAPANYGYTF
V: TRBV4-1; D: TRBD1; CDR3: CASSQRISGQGAYNEQFF
V: TRBV28; D: NA; CDR3: CASSLLGRDNRSAFF
V: TRBV19; D: NA; CDR3: CASSTGVRGSGAFF
V: TRBV19; D: NA; CDR3: CASSTGTSYSYNEQFF
V: TRBV11-2; D: NA; CDR3: CASSLTDSTEYEQYF
V: TRBV7-9; D: NA; CDR3: CASSLAGANTGELFF
V: TRBV10-1; D: TRBD1; CDR3: CASSLDRAGNTEAFF
V: TRBV27; D: NA; CDR3: CASSFGSGVTGELFF
V: TRBV19; D: TRBD1; CDR3: CASSPGTGGHQPQHF
V: TRBV6-1; D: TRBD1; CDR3: CASSEADRGNEKLFF
V: TRBV9; D: NA; CDR3: CASSPSAETQYF
V: TRBV24-1; D: NA; CDR3: CATSDNGSGNTIYF
V: TRBV15; D: NA; CDR3: CATSREGFAYNEQFF
V: TRBV27; D: TRBD1; CDR3: CASSRWDRHYNQPQHF
V: TRBV5-8; D: NA; CDR3: CASSSGVEFQPQHF
V: TRBV15; D: NA; CDR3: CATSRDHSNQPQHF
V: TRBV7-7; D: NA; CDR3: CASSSHVGPTDTQYF
V: TRBV2; D: TRBD1; CDR3: CASSRVGTGGNEQFF
V: TRBV5-5; D: NA; CDR3: CASSLVDIPYEQYF
V: TRBV5-1; D: NA; CDR3: CASNYPQGSGSGANVLTF
V: TRBV6-6; D: NA; CDR3: CASTPGGNQPQHF
V: TRBV5-5; D: NA; CDR3: CASSWGAGSEAFF
V: TRBV4-1; D: NA; CDR3: CASSRQNEQFF
V: TRBV20-1; D: NA; CDR3: CSASKGEKLFF
V: TRBV6-5; D: NA; CDR3: CASSYRAAVGPGELFF
V: TRBV6-4; D: NA; CDR3: CASRRTVNTGELFF
V: TRBV3-1/TRBV3-2; D: TRBD2; CDR3: CASSQGSGDIGEQFF
V: TRBV5-1; D: TRBD2; CDR3: CASSLVSSGGYNEQFF
V: TRBV5-1; D: TRBD1; CDR3: CASSLNGQGNTGELFF
V: TRBV6-5; D: TRBD1; CDR3: CASSYFLGQGRYTF
V: TRBV2; D: NA; CDR3: CASRDKGGAEAFF